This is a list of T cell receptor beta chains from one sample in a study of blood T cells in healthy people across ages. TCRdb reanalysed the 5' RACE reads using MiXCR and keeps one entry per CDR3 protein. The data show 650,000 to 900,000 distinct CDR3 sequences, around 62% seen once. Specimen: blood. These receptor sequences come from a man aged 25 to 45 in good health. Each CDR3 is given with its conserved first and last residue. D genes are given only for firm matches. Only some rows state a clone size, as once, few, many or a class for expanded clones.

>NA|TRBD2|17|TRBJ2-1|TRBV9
CASSSGLAGSSYNEQFF
TGTGCCAGCAGCTCGGGACTAGCGGGGAGCTCCTACAATGAGCAGTTCTTC
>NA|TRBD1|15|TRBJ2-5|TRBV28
CASSLPTQGEETQYF
TGTGCCAGCAGTTTACCAACACAGGGGGAAGAGACCCAGTACTTC
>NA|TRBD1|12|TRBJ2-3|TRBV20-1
CSADRGVDTQYF
TGCAGTGCAGACAGGGGTGTAGATACGCAGTATTTT
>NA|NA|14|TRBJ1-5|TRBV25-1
CASSGRQFNQPQHF
TGTGCCAGCAGTGGCCGACAGTTCAATCAGCCCCAGCATTTT
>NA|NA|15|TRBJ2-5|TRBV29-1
CSVEHIQGLWETQYF
TGCAGCGTTGAACATATCCAGGGTTTGTGGGAGACCCAGTACTTC
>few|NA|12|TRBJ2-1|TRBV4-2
CASSQSPHEQFF
TGTGCCAGCAGCCAATCGCCCCATGAGCAGTTCTTC
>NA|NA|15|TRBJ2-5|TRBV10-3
CAISDLDGDQETQYF
TGTGCCATCAGTGATCTGGACGGAGACCAAGAGACCCAGTACTTC
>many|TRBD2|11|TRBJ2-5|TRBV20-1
CSASGEETQYF
TGCAGTGCCAGCGGGGAAGAGACCCAGTACTTC
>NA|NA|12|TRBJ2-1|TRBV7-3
CASSFGGHEQFF
TGTGCCAGCAGCTTTGGTGGCCATGAGCAGTTCTTC
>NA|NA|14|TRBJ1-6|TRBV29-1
CSVDTGAENSPLHF
TGCAGCGTTGATACCGGGGCGGAGAATTCACCCCTCCACTTT
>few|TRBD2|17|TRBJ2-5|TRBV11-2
CASSLGSLAGHQETQYF
TGTGCCAGCAGCTTAGGGTCCCTAGCGGGGCACCAAGAGACCCAGTACTTC
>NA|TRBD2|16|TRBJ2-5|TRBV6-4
CASSDRQRGDQETQYF
TGTGCCAGCAGTGACCGCCAGCGGGGGGACCAAGAGACCCAGTACTTC
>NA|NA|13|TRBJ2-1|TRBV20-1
CSALVSGGDEQFF
TGCAGTGCCCTAGTGTCTGGAGGCGATGAGCAGTTCTTC
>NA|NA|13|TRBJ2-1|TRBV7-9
CASRSGGMNEQFF
TGTGCCAGCAGATCAGGAGGGATGAATGAGCAGTTCTTC
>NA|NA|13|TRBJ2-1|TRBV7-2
CASSLDGNHEQFF
TGTGCCAGCAGCTTAGATGGGAACCATGAGCAGTTCTTC
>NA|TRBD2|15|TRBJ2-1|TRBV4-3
CASSQDSGSFNEQFF
TGCGCCAGCAGCCAAGATAGCGGGAGTTTCAATGAGCAGTTCTTC
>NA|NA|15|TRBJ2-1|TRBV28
CASSFAAKFLDEQFF
TGTGCCAGCAGTTTTGCTGCTAAGTTCCTCGATGAGCAGTTCTTC